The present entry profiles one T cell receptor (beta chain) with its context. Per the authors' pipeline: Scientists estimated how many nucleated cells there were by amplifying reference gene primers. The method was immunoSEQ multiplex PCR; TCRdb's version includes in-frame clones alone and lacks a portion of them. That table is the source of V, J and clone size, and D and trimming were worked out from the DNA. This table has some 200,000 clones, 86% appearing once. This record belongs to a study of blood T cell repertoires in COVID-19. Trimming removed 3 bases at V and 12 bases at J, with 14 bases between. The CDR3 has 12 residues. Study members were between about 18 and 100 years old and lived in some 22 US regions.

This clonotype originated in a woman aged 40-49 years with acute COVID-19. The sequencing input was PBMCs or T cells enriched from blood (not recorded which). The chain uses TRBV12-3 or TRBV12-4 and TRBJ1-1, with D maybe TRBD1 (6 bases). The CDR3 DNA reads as TGTGCCAGCAGTTTCCTAGGTCAGGGGACTTTCTTT. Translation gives CASSFLGQGTFF.